The 23 T cell receptor beta chains given below trace back to one sample, sequenced in a study of T cell responses to AZD1222 COVID-19 vaccine (dated by TCRdb to 2020 to 2023). Library creation used the immunoSEQ multiplex PCR assay. TCRdb provides this immuneACCESS table in a form limited to in-frame rearrangements. Some clones are lacking; in checked studies, under half of them reflect an unresolved V gene, and why the rest are absent is not known. The sample records some 150,000 clones, 86% of which are singletons. The ten largest account for over 4.5% of the sample. The time point label corresponds to: about 28 days (+/-7) after the second vaccine dose. This material consisted of peripheral blood, taken 28 days after the second AZD1222 dose. These receptors originate from an adult who received the AZD1222 COVID-19 vaccine.

The chain recombines TRBV5-1 with TRBJ2-1; D is uncertain. Trimming pared 3 bases from V and 8 bases from J, leaving 6 bases between. Per the germline V gene, CDR1 is SGHRS and CDR2 is YFSETQ. This CDR3 comprises 11 residues. CDR3 sequence reads: CASSSVDEQFF. As DNA, the CDR3 is TGCGCCAGCAGCTCGGTGGATGAGCAGTTCTTC.

The chain employs TRBV7-8 and TRBJ1-1; D is undetermined. The CDR3 contains 13 residues. Germline V gene lookup returns CDR1 SGHVS and CDR2 FQNEAQ. V shed 6 bases and J shed 2 bases, with 10 bases lying between them. CDR3 protein: CASRIIINTEAFF. CDR3 nucleotide sequence: TGTGCCAGCAGAATAATCATAAACACTGAAGCTTTCTTT. Complete variable domain (other parts from reference TRBV7-8 and TRBJ1-1): GAGVSQSPRYKVAKRGQDVALRCDPISGHVSLFWYQQALGQGPEFLTYFQNEAQLDKSGLPSDRFFAERPEGSVSTLKIQRTQQEDSAVYLCASRIIINTEAFFGQGTRLTVV.

This sequence joins TRBV14 and TRBJ1-4; possible D gene TRBD1, 5 bases. The CDR3 has 14 residues. The V end was cut by 1 base, the J end by 8 bases, with 11 bases between. Germline V lookup: CDR1 SGHDN, CDR2 FVKESK. CDR3 in DNA: TGTGCCAGCAGCCAAGGGACAATCGGGGAAAAACTGTTTTTT. Protein: CASSQGTIGEKLFF.

The CDR3 loop is CASRLDVTSGSTYEQYF. CDR3 bases: TGTGCAAGTCGCTTGGATGTGACTAGCGGGTCCACCTACGAGCAGTACTTC. The chain recombines TRBV12-2 with TRBJ2-7; the table's D call TRBD2 went unverified against the DNA. TRBV12-2 is classified as a pseudogene. The CDR3 sequence is 17 residues long.

The rearrangement joins TRBV30 to TRBJ1-3, with D perhaps matching TRBD1 (5 bases). Between the trimmed V and J ends, which lost 0 bases and 1 base, there was a span of 10 bases. Germline values: CDR1 GTSNPN, CDR2 SVGIG (reference sequence). The CDR3 has 15 amino acids. CDR3 in DNA: TGTGCCTGGAGTGTACCGGGGGTATCTGGAAACACCATATATTTT. Residues: CAWSVPGVSGNTIYF.

The chain has TRBV7-2 and TRBJ1-2; D is unresolved. Germline-derived CDR1 and CDR2 are SGHTA and FQGNSA. Trimming pared 0 bases from V and 2 bases from J, leaving 7 bases between. There are 14 residues in the CDR3. This chain's CDR3 is CASSLARGNYGYTF. In DNA form, the CDR3 reads TGTGCCAGCAGCTTAGCTCGCGGCAACTATGGCTACACCTTC.

The chain uses TRBV5-1 and TRBJ1-6; D remains unclear. This CDR3 contains 14 residues. Trimming cost V 3 bases and J 7 bases, with 11 bases left between them. Germline V gene lookup returns CDR1 SGHRS and CDR2 YFSETQ. CDR3: CASSSDEGNSPLHF. DNA for the CDR3: TGCGCCAGCAGCTCCGACGAAGGGAATTCACCCCTCCACTTT.

V gene TRBV4-1 combines with J gene TRBJ2-1, with TRBD2 identical over 12 bases. V gave up 5 bases and J gave up 5 bases; unmatched junction bases: 13. The CDR3 has 18 residues. Germline lookup yields CDR1 MGHRA and CDR2 YSYEKL. The CDR3 is CASSSPLLAGGRNNEQFF. The CDR3 coding sequence is TGCGCCAGCAGCTCACCCTTGCTAGCGGGGGGGCGAAACAATGAGCAGTTCTTC.

V usage is TRBV3-1 (or the pseudogene TRBV3-2) and J usage is TRBJ2-3; D is ambiguous. There are 13 residues in the CDR3. Trimming removed 3 bases from V and 6 bases from J, with 10 bases in between. Germline V lookup: CDR1 LGHDT, CDR2 YNNKEL (reference sequence). For the CDR3, the DNA is TGTGCCAGCAGCCAGTATCGCTCTGATACGCAGTATTTT. It yields the protein CASSQYRSDTQYF.

The chain combines TRBV7-8 with TRBJ1-5; TRBD1 might be the D (5 bases). Trimming took off 1 base at V and 9 bases at J, with 7 bases between the two ends. Germline lookup yields CDR1 SGHVS and CDR2 FQNEAQ. The length of the CDR3 is 12 residues. CDR3 DNA sequence: TGTGCCAGCAGCTTAGATGGGGGGCCCCAGCATTTT. It translates to CASSLDGGPQHF.

In nucleotides, the CDR3 is TGTGCCAGCAGTACCACCTTGGACAAGGGATATTCAGAGACCCAGTACTTC. Its protein product is CASSTTLDKGYSETQYF. This chain connects TRBV2 to TRBJ2-5; possibly TRBD1 for D (5 bases). The germline V gene encodes CDR1 SNHLY and CDR2 FYNNEI. Trimming stripped 5 bases from V and 4 bases from J, with 23 bases between. The CDR3 is 17 amino acids. The variable domain in full, with the rest retrieved from reference TRBV2 and TRBJ2-5, is EPEVTQTPSHQVTQMGQEVILRCVPISNHLYFYWYRQILGQKVEFLVSFYNNEISEKSEIFDDQFSVERPDGSNFTLKIRSTKLEDSAMYFCASSTTLDKGYSETQYFGPGTRLLVL.

This sequence joins TRBV27 and TRBJ2-7, with D perhaps TRBD1 or TRBD2 (5 bases each). The CDR3 consists of 14 residues. The V end was cut by 3 bases, the J end by 2 bases, with 11 bases between. Germline assignment: CDR1 MNHEY and CDR2 SMNVEV (reference sequence). CDR3 nucleotide sequence: TGTGCCAGCAGTTTCTTGGGACGGACCTACGAGCAGTACTTC. Amino acid sequence: CASSFLGRTYEQYF.

The chain employs TRBV6-6 and TRBJ2-5, with D possibly being TRBD1 or TRBD2 (5 bases each). Germline CDR1 and CDR2: MNHNY and SVGAGI (reference sequence). Between the trimmed V and J ends, which lost 10 bases and 5 bases, there was a span of 11 bases. This CDR3 has 11 amino acids. The CDR3 loop is CATEEGETQYF. The CDR3 nucleotides read TGTGCCACCGAAGAGGGGGAGACCCAGTACTTC.

In regard to this clone: This same CDR3 is encoded by further DNA sequences in the sample. The rearrangement links TRBV4-2 to TRBJ2-2; D ambiguous. This CDR3 has 14 residues. V shed 1 base and J shed 5 bases, with 8 bases lying between them. Germline CDR1 LGHNA, CDR2 YNFKEQ. The CDR3 DNA reads as TGTGCCAGCAGCCAAGTGGGGAATACCGGGGAGCTGTTTTTT. Residues: CASSQVGNTGELFF.

The J gene is TRBJ2-7, the V gene TRBV12-2; TRBD1, the table's D call, was not compared with the DNA. TRBV12-2 is given as a pseudogene. This CDR3 has 14 residues. The CDR3 DNA sequence: TGTGCAAGTCGCTTGGACAGGCCAAGTTACGAGCAGTACTTC. Its protein product is CASRLDRPSYEQYF.

The genes are TRBV7-9 and TRBJ2-2; D is undetermined. The V end lost 3 bases, the J end lost 2 bases, and 7 bases lay between the germline ends. This CDR3 is 14 amino acids long. Germline V CDR1 and CDR2: SEHNR, FQNEAQ (reference sequence). CDR3: CASSLTTNTGELFF. DNA for the CDR3: TGTGCCAGCAGCTTGACAACTAACACCGGGGAGCTGTTTTTT.

This chain connects TRBV7-9 to TRBJ1-1; D gene ambiguous. V was trimmed by 3 bases and J by 5 bases, leaving 4 bases between them. The CDR3 runs 11 residues. CDR1 and CDR2 (germline): SEHNR, FQNEAQ (reference sequence). DNA for the CDR3: TGTGCCAGCAGCTTGGGGACTGAAGCTTTCTTT. Translating it yields CASSLGTEAFF. Combining the CDR3 with reference TRBV7-9 and TRBJ1-1 gives the whole variable domain DTGVSQNPRHKITKRGQNVTFRCDPISEHNRLYWYRQTLGQGPEFLTYFQNEAQLEKSRLLSDRFSAERPKGSFSTLEIQRTEQGDSAMYLCASSLGTEAFFGQGTRLTVV.

The gene calls are TRBV18 and TRBJ2-7, with TRBD2 identical over 8 bases. Germline V gene data show CDR1 as KGHSH and CDR2 as LQKENI. Unmatched junction bases numbered 12, after V lost 8 bases and J lost 3 bases. The CDR3 is 15 amino acids. DNA of the CDR3: TGTGCCAGCACGCCGGGAGCGGGAGTTATCTACGAGCAGTACTTC. Its translation is CASTPGAGVIYEQYF.

The V and J genes are TRBV28 and TRBJ1-1; possible D gene TRBD1, 5 bases. Germline-derived CDR1 and CDR2 are MDHEN and SYDVKM. V was trimmed by 5 bases and J by 4 bases, leaving 26 bases between them. This CDR3 is 18 amino acids long. The chain's CDR3 is CASSNQQPPYQRGTEAFF. CDR3 DNA sequence: TGTGCCAGCAGTAACCAGCAGCCCCCGTACCAAAGGGGCACTGAAGCTTTCTTT.

The chain recombines TRBV7-9 with TRBJ1-4, with D perhaps TRBD1 (5 bases). The CDR3 spans 14 residues. With 5 bases removed from V and 8 bases from J, the gap between germline ends came to 15 bases. Germline CDR1 and CDR2: SEHNR and FQNEAQ (reference sequence). The CDR3, as DNA: TGTGCCAGCAGCAGACGGACAATCGCGGAAAAACTGTTTTTT. Its translation: CASSRRTIAEKLFF. Filled out from reference TRBV7-9 and TRBJ1-4, the complete variable domain reads DTGVSQNPRHKITKRGQNVTFRCDPISEHNRLYWYRQTLGQGPEFLTYFQNEAQLEKSRLLSDRFSAERPKGSFSTLEIQRTEQGDSAMYLCASSRRTIAEKLFFGSGTQLSVL.

In DNA form, the CDR3 reads TGTGCCAGCAGCTTAGATGGGAGGGGCGTCTTGGTTACGCAGTATTTT. The encoded protein is CASSLDGRGVLVTQYF. This chain uses TRBV11-2 with TRBJ2-3; 7 bases are a match to TRBD2. CDR1 and CDR2 from the germline V gene are SGHAT and FQNNGV. The trim removed 0 bases at V and 8 bases at J, leaving 11 bases unmatched. The CDR3 contains 16 residues. The full variable domain, in which reference TRBV11-2 and TRBJ2-3 provide the parts outside the CDR3, is EAGVAQSPRYKIIEKRQSVAFWCNPISGHATLYWYQQILGQGPKLLIQFQNNGVVDDSQLPKDRFSAERLKGVDSTLKIQPAKLEDSAVYLCASSLDGRGVLVTQYFGPGTRLTVL.

The chain is built from TRBV27 and TRBJ2-1; 9 bases align to TRBD1. The CDR3 extends over 15 amino acids. V dropped 3 bases and J dropped 7; count of bases not matched to a gene: 7. Germline assignment: CDR1 MNHEY and CDR2 SMNVEV (reference sequence). For the CDR3, the DNA is TGTGCCAGCAGTTTTCGACAGGGGGGCCCAAATGAGCAGTTCTTC. Protein sequence: CASSFRQGGPNEQFF.

V is TRBV7-2 and J is TRBJ2-3, with 11 bases lining up with TRBD2. J was trimmed by 4 bases and V by 4 bases; bases with no gene match: 10. The CDR3 is 17 amino acids. Germline V gene data show CDR1 as SGHTA and CDR2 as FQGNSA. The CDR3: CASSSPMTSGMADTQYF. The CDR3 DNA reads TGTGCCAGCAGCTCACCCATGACTAGCGGGATGGCAGATACGCAGTATTTT.